Below, 27 T cell receptor beta chains from the same sample are listed, as sequenced in a study of metastatic and nonmetastatic thyroid tumors. TCRdb redid the clone calls on the PCR reads using MiXCR. This sample has about 39,000 clones, with 15% to 20% found just once. Each patient came to thyroid surgery without any prior treatment (of any kind). Sequencing input: blood. The receptors stem from a female donor with papillary thyroid cancer or a benign thyroid nodule (not recorded which). Some clones in this sample may be carry-over from other donors' samples.

In this sample, this clone turned up a few times. This chain joins TRBV6-1 and TRBJ2-3, with D unresolved. This CDR3 spans 15 amino acids. Germline CDR1 MNHNS, CDR2 SASEGT. Trimming cost V 4 bases and J 4 bases, with 15 bases left between them. The CDR3 reads CASSAVVAVADTQYF. The CDR3 bases are TGTGCCAGCAGTGCAGTGGTCGCGGTAGCAGATACGCAGTATTTT.

This clone has ten or more counts. The V call is TRBV11-2, the J call TRBJ2-7; TRBD2 aligns across 7 bases. The CDR3 consists of 13 residues. From germline, CDR1 is SGHAT and CDR2 FQNNGV. The J segment lost 7 bases and the V segment lost 5 bases, leaving 8 bases of the junction unmatched. CDR3 nucleotides: TGTGCCAGCAGCACTAATCACGGGGGGGAGCAGTACTTC. Protein product: CASSTNHGGEQYF.

Many counts were recorded for this clone. The gene calls are TRBV7-8 and TRBJ2-1, with TRBD2 matching 7 bases. The V segment lost 5 bases and the J segment 4 bases; nucleotides outside the gene matches: 17. In germline, CDR1 is SGHVS, CDR2 FQNEAQ. The CDR3 extends over 18 amino acids. The CDR3 region is CASSLNIRGGPMYNEQFF. The CDR3 nucleotides are TGTGCCAGCAGCCTGAACATAAGGGGAGGGCCAATGTACAATGAGCAGTTCTTC. The entire variable domain, with the rest obtained from reference TRBV7-8 and TRBJ2-1, is as follows: GAGVSQSPRYKVAKRGQDVALRCDPISGHVSLFWYQQALGQGPEFLTYFQNEAQLDKSGLPSDRFFAERPEGSVSTLKIQRTQQEDSAVYLCASSLNIRGGPMYNEQFFGPGTRLTVL.

By its share, this clone is medium-sized. The rearrangement links TRBV20-1 to TRBJ1-1; D is unresolved. The CDR3 runs to 8 residues. In germline, CDR1 is DFQATT, CDR2 SNEGSKA (reference sequence). Trimming removed 6 bases at V and 11 bases at J, with 7 bases between. The CDR3 nucleotides read TGCAGTGCCATGGGTGCTTTCTTT. Its protein product is CSAMGAFF.

This clone was seen more than once but under ten times. An end of the junction differs from the germline gene, which may be a read error. The gene calls are TRBV20-1 and TRBJ2-2; 14 nucleotides agree with TRBD2. CDR3 length: 19 amino acids. Germline V gene data show CDR1 as DFQATT and CDR2 as SNEGSKA (reference sequence). The CDR3 bases are TGCAGTGCTCGAGACATGGTGACTAGCGGGAGGGATCACACCCGGGAGCTGTTTTTT. As protein: CSARDMVTSGRDHTRELFF.

The rearrangement joins TRBV5-5 to TRBJ2-1; D ambiguous. This CDR3 has 15 amino acids. V lost 0 bases and J 4 bases, leaving 11 bases between the germline ends. Germline V lookup: CDR1 SGHKS, CDR2 YYEKEE (reference sequence). The chain's CDR3 is CASSLAVVGYNEQFF. DNA for the CDR3: TGTGCCAGCAGCTTGGCGGTAGTGGGTTACAATGAGCAGTTCTTC.

A remark on this clone: One base away lies a much larger clone, so this may be a sequencing read error. The chain carries TRBV5-6 and TRBJ2-3; possible D gene TRBD2, 6 bases. The CDR3 consists of 13 residues. Between the trimmed V and J ends, which lost 2 bases and 11 bases, there was a span of 15 bases. Germline CDR1 reads SGHDT; CDR2 reads YYEEEE. The CDR3 bases are TGTGCCAGCAGCTTCACTGCGCGGGGTATGCAGTATTTT. Amino acids: CASSFTARGMQYF.

This clone turned up a few times. This chain connects TRBV12-3 or TRBV12-4 to TRBJ2-7; D possibly matches TRBD1 or TRBD2 (6 bases each). With 6 bases removed from V and 5 bases from J, the gap between germline ends came to 23 bases. This CDR3 region has 16 residues. The CDR3 here is CASRTQDRSGLHEQYF. The CDR3 region has the DNA TGTGCCAGCAGGACTCAAGACAGGTCGGGACTCCACGAGCAGTACTTC.

This clone appeared many times. The chain is built from TRBV28 and TRBJ1-5, with TRBD1 matching 7 bases. CDR3 length: 14 residues. The germline V gene encodes CDR1 MDHEN and CDR2 SYDVKM. After removal of 7 bases from V and 3 bases from J, the junction contained 6 bases not matched to a gene. The CDR3 bases are TGTGCCAGCATGGGGGACAGTTTCAATCAGCCCCAGCATTTT. It specifies CASMGDSFNQPQHF.

This clone was seen at least ten times. The V gene is TRBV6-1, the J gene TRBJ2-5; 10 bases match TRBD1. V gave up 6 bases and J gave up 4 bases; unmatched junction bases: 5. The CDR3 is 14 residues long. Germline V gives CDR1 MNHNS, CDR2 SASEGT. The CDR3 loop is CASRSDRGTETQYF. The CDR3, as DNA: TGTGCCAGCAGATCGGACAGGGGGACAGAGACCCAGTACTTC.

A note on this clone: One end of the junction varies from germline; a read error may be responsible. The rearrangement uses TRBV9 and TRBJ2-6, with a tentative D call TRBD2 (6 bases). There are 15 residues in the CDR3. From germline, CDR1 is SGDLS and CDR2 YYNGEE. CDR3 amino acids: CASSAGGSGDNVLTF. For the CDR3, the DNA is TGTGCCAGCAGCGCAGGAGGGTCTGGGGACAACGTCCTGACTTTC.

This clone showed up many times. This chain links TRBV7-2 with TRBJ2-7; 11 bases agree with TRBD2. This CDR3 is 14 amino acids long. V shed 4 bases and J 5 bases; nucleotides not matched to a gene: 4. Germline CDR1 reads SGHTA; CDR2 reads FQGNSA. The CDR3 spells CASSSRLAGNEQYF. The DNA of the CDR3 is TGTGCCAGCAGCTCCAGACTAGCGGGAAACGAGCAGTACTTC.

This clone was picked up a small number of times. V gene TRBV28 combines with J gene TRBJ1-1; no clear D. Germline V gene data show CDR1 as MDHEN and CDR2 as SYDVKM. V gave up 7 bases and J gave up 0 bases, with 12 bases separating them. This CDR3 spans 14 amino acids. The CDR3 sequence is CASTLARLNTEAFF. The CDR3 DNA follows: TGTGCCAGCACATTAGCAAGATTGAACACTGAAGCTTTCTTT.

This clone appeared many times. Given a much more abundant clone one base away, this may be a read error. This CDR3 is also generated by other DNA sequences in the sample. The rearrangement uses TRBV3-1 and TRBJ2-3; no clear D. The length of the CDR3 is 11 residues. CDR1 is LGHDT, CDR2 YNNKEL, per germline (reference sequence). V gave up 6 bases and J gave up 2 bases, with 3 bases separating them. CDR3 residues: CASSHTDTQYF. The CDR3 region has the DNA TGTGCCAGCAGTCACACAGATACGCAGTATTTT.

This clone was observed many times. This chain joins TRBV20-1 and TRBJ2-1; 7 bases map to TRBD1. The CDR3 runs to 16 residues. The germline CDR1 and CDR2 sequences are DFQATT and SNEGSKA (reference sequence). V shed 0 bases and J 0 bases; nucleotides not matched to a gene: 5. CDR3 protein: CSARDQGVSSYNEQFF. The DNA of the CDR3 is TGCAGTGCTAGAGATCAGGGGGTAAGCTCCTACAATGAGCAGTTCTTC.

This clone appeared many times. In DNA, the CDR3 is TGCAGTGAGGTTGGATTCACAGATACGCAGTATTTT. It codes for CSEVGFTDTQYF. This chain uses TRBV20-1 with TRBJ2-3; D is ambiguous. Germline V gives CDR1 DFQATT, CDR2 SNEGSKA (reference sequence). Trimming removed 7 bases at V and 2 bases at J, with 10 bases between. The CDR3 contains 12 residues.

This clone was counted at least ten times. V gene TRBV3-1 combines with J gene TRBJ2-7, with a possible D match to TRBD1 (5 bases). The CDR3 sequence is 11 residues long. The germline V gene encodes CDR1 LGHDT and CDR2 YNNKEL (reference sequence). Between the trimmed V and J ends, which lost 8 bases and 6 bases, there was a span of 11 bases. In nucleotides, the CDR3 is TGTGCCAGCCAGGGTCCCATCGAGCAGTACTTC. Its translation is CASQGPIEQYF.

This clone has at least ten counts. This chain links TRBV20-1 with TRBJ2-1; 7 bases map to TRBD1. Germline V lookup: CDR1 DFQATT, CDR2 SNEGSKA (reference sequence). The CDR3 extends over 14 amino acids. V lost 6 bases to trimming and J lost 5 bases; unmatched junction nucleotides: 10. The CDR3 nucleotides read TGCAGTGCGGCCGGACAGGCAAGGGACAATGAGCAGTTCTTC. Amino acid sequence: CSAAGQARDNEQFF.

This clone was observed at least ten times. V and J are TRBV6-1 and TRBJ2-5; D perhaps matches TRBD2 (5 bases). The V end lost 6 bases, the J end lost 5 bases, and 13 bases lay between the germline ends. The CDR3 is 13 amino acids. Germline V CDR1 and CDR2: MNHNS, SASEGT. The CDR3 coding sequence is TGTGCCAGCAGGACGGGAAGAGGGGAGACCCAGTACTTC. The encoded protein is CASRTGRGETQYF.

This clone was recorded many times. The chain is built from TRBV4-1 and TRBJ1-1; TRBD1 matches 7 bases. The CDR3 covers 16 residues. V dropped 3 bases and J dropped 2; count of bases not matched to a gene: 9. Germline CDR1 and CDR2: MGHRA and YSYEKL. DNA for the CDR3: TGCGCCAGCAGCCAGTTACCGGGACAGCGAAACACTGAAGCTTTCTTT. Its protein is CASSQLPGQRNTEAFF.

The CDR3 region is CSARKSGRDEQYF. Written as DNA, the CDR3 is TGCAGTGCTCGGAAATCCGGGCGGGACGAGCAGTACTTC. V gene TRBV20-1 combines with J gene TRBJ2-7, with D perhaps TRBD2 (5 bases). CDR1 and CDR2 from the germline V gene are DFQATT and SNEGSKA (reference sequence). Trimming pared 5 bases from V and 5 bases from J, leaving 16 bases between. The CDR3 sequence is 13 residues long.

The table lists this clone with a few counts. The rearrangement uses TRBV12-3 or TRBV12-4 and TRBJ2-1; TRBD2 matches 11 bases. The CDR3 consists of 15 residues. V lost 5 bases and J lost 4; bases outside the gene matches: 4. The CDR3 sequence is CASSHTSGSYNEQFF. The DNA of the CDR3 is TGTGCCAGCAGTCACACTAGCGGGAGTTACAATGAGCAGTTCTTC.

On this clone itself: A single base separates this from a much larger clone, so it may be a read error. The chain recombines TRBV6-4 with TRBJ2-3; D assignment may be TRBD1 or TRBD2 (6 bases each). The CDR3 extends over 17 amino acids. CDR1 is MRHNA, CDR2 SNTAGT, per germline. V was shortened by 4 bases and J by 1 base, with 18 bases between the two germline ends. CDR3 coding DNA: TGTGCCAGCAGTGCCTCTTCAGGGGAGGAAGGCACAGATACGCAGTATTTT. It codes for CASSASSGEEGTDTQYF.

The sample holds many counts of this clone. The CDR3 protein is CASSPSRDTEAFF. DNA for the CDR3: TGTGCCAGCAGCCCCAGCAGGGACACTGAAGCTTTCTTT. This rearrangement joins TRBV11-2 to TRBJ1-1; a weak D match, TRBD1 (5 bases). The V end was cut by 5 bases, the J end by 3 bases, with 10 bases between. Germline assignment: CDR1 SGHAT and CDR2 FQNNGV. This CDR3 has 13 amino acids. The variable domain in full, with the rest retrieved from reference TRBV11-2 and TRBJ1-1, is EAGVAQSPRYKIIEKRQSVAFWCNPISGHATLYWYQQILGQGPKLLIQFQNNGVVDDSQLPKDRFSAERLKGVDSTLKIQPAKLEDSAVYLCASSPSRDTEAFFGQGTRLTVV.

This clone appeared many times. This chain links TRBV25-1 with TRBJ1-1; D is ambiguous. CDR1 is MGHDK, CDR2 SYGVNS, per germline. This CDR3 is 13 amino acids long. The V end lost 3 bases, the J end lost 5 bases, and 10 bases lay between the germline ends. CDR3 sequence (DNA): TGTGCCAGCAGTGAGGGCCGGACTACTGAAGCTTTCTTT. It yields the protein CASSEGRTTEAFF.

Written as DNA, the CDR3 is TGTGCCTGGAGTGTACAGAGGTATCAGTACTTC. Translation gives CAWSVQRYQYF. This chain connects TRBV30 to TRBJ2-7; D uncertain. Germline V CDR1 and CDR2: GTSNPN, SVGIG (reference sequence). Trimming took 0 bases from V and 10 from J, leaving 10 bases between them. The CDR3 contains 11 residues. Together with reference TRBV30 and TRBJ2-7, the CDR3 gives the full variable domain: SQTIHQWPATLVQPVGSPLSLECTVEGTSNPNLYWYRQAAGRGLQLLFYSVGIGQISSEVPQNLSASRPQDRQFILSSKKLLLSDSGFYLCAWSVQRYQYFGPGTRLTVT.

A few counts support this clone. A much larger clone lies a single base off, so this may be a read error. This chain connects TRBV12-3 or TRBV12-4 to TRBJ2-1, with TRBD2 matching 7 bases. V gave up 6 bases and J gave up 8 bases; unmatched junction bases: 19. The CDR3 is 17 residues long. CDR3 nucleotide sequence: TGTGCCAGCAGCCAAAGCGTCGGTCTACCGGGAGGTGATGAGCAGTTCTTC. This codes for CASSQSVGLPGGDEQFF.